The next 30 T cell receptor beta chains were all read from a single sample in a study of technical replicates of blood from a handful of donors. Some clones are missing from TCRdb's copy, which holds only in-frame ones; the method was immunoSEQ multiplex PCR. The table shows tens of thousands of clones, with 95% to 98% occurring only once. The sequencing input was T cells isolated from PBMCs. The receptors here all came from a human donor in good health.

The V and J genes are TRBV28 and TRBJ2-1, with TRBD1 matching over 8 bases. CDR3 length: 13 residues. V gave up 7 bases and J gave up 4 bases; unmatched junction bases: 3. CDR1 is MDHEN and CDR2 is SYDVKM in the germline V gene. CDR3 DNA sequence: TGTGCCAGCATGGGACAGGTGTACAATGAGCAGTTCTTC. This translates into CASMGQVYNEQFF.

The rearrangement uses TRBV7-2 and TRBJ2-3; TRBD2 matches 8 bases. With V trimmed by 4 bases and J by 1 base, 10 bases remained unmatched. Germline V gene sequence: CDR1 SGHTA, CDR2 FQGNSA. The CDR3 length is 17 residues. The CDR3 spells CASSSAGVSFGTDTQYF. CDR3 DNA sequence: TGTGCCAGCAGCTCAGCGGGAGTGTCCTTTGGCACAGATACGCAGTATTTT. The entire variable domain, with the rest obtained from reference TRBV7-2 and TRBJ2-3, is as follows: GAGVSQSPSNKVTEKGKDVELRCDPISGHTALYWYRQSLGQGLEFLIYFQGNSAPDKSGLPSDRFSAERTGGSVSTLTIQRTQQEDSAVYLCASSSAGVSFGTDTQYFGPGTRLTVL.

This chain joins TRBV7-8 and TRBJ1-1, with D possibly being TRBD1 (6 bases). Per germline, CDR1 SGHVS and CDR2 FQNEAQ. V lost 7 bases and J lost 3, with 15 bases in between. The CDR3 has 14 residues. CDR3 bases: TGTGCCAGCACCTACAGGGTACGGGACACTGAAGCTTTCTTT. Residues: CASTYRVRDTEAFF.

The chain employs TRBV7-8 and TRBJ2-2, with D tentatively TRBD2 (6 bases). Between the trimmed V and J ends, which lost 5 bases and 4 bases, there was a span of 11 bases. CDR3 length: 14 residues. Germline V gene lookup returns CDR1 SGHVS and CDR2 FQNEAQ. CDR3 sequence reads: CASSLEGPTGELFF. CDR3 nucleotides: TGTGCCAGCAGCCTGGAGGGTCCCACCGGGGAGCTGTTTTTT.

The chain employs TRBV21-1 and TRBJ1-1; the DNA was not used to check the table's D call, TRBD1. TRBV21-1 is classified as a pseudogene. The CDR3 contains 14 residues. DNA for the CDR3: TGTGCCAGCACCAAGACAGGGTTGAACACTGAAGCTTTCTTT. Residues: CASTKTGLNTEAFF.

This rearrangement joins TRBV5-1 to TRBJ2-1, with a tentative D call TRBD1 (6 bases). The V end was cut by 6 bases, the J end by 5 bases, with 15 bases between. The CDR3 length is 14 residues. Germline assignment: CDR1 SGHRS and CDR2 YFSETQ. CDR3 region: CASISLEGDNEQFF. In DNA form, the CDR3 reads TGCGCCAGCATTTCCCTCGAGGGGGACAATGAGCAGTTCTTC.

V is TRBV10-3 and J is TRBJ2-1; D is unclear. Trimming stripped 2 bases from V and 9 bases from J, with 11 bases between. CDR3 length: 13 residues. CDR1 is ENHRY, CDR2 SYGVKD, per germline. Written as DNA, the CDR3 is TGTGCCATCAGTGAGACATCTTTTCTTGAGCAGTTCTTC. It specifies CAISETSFLEQFF.

The chain uses TRBV9 and TRBJ1-2; 7 positions match TRBD1. Germline V gene data show CDR1 as SGDLS and CDR2 as YYNGEE. The ends lost 0 bases at V and 4 bases at J; junction bases unmatched: 12. This CDR3 is built from 17 residues. The CDR3 protein is CASSVGDGRGPVYGYTF. As DNA, the CDR3 is TGTGCCAGCAGCGTAGGCGATGGAAGGGGGCCTGTCTATGGCTACACCTTC.

Written as DNA, the CDR3 is TGTGCCAGCAGCTCGTACAATCAGCCCCAGCATTTT. This sequence encodes CASSSYNQPQHF. The V and J genes are TRBV11-3 and TRBJ1-5; no clear D gene. CDR3 length: 12 residues. Germline V gene lookup returns CDR1 SGHNT and CDR2 YENEEA. Trimming removed 4 bases from V and 3 bases from J, with 4 bases in between.

The CDR3 protein is CASSIRTGGPGNTIYF. DNA of the CDR3: TGTGCCAGCAGCATCAGGACAGGCGGCCCTGGAAACACCATATATTTT. V gene TRBV7-8 combines with J gene TRBJ1-3; 7 nucleotides agree with TRBD1. CDR1 is SGHVS and CDR2 is FQNEAQ in the germline V gene. The CDR3 has 16 amino acids. V was clipped by 5 bases and J by 2 bases; unmatched bases: 9.

This chain connects TRBV19 to TRBJ1-3, with a weak D call TRBD1 (5 bases). The CDR3 extends over 18 amino acids. V lost 3 bases to trimming and J lost 0 bases, with 18 bases between them. Germline loops: CDR1 LNHDA, CDR2 SQIVND (reference sequence). CDR3 residues: CASSMVHYVDTSGNTIYF. The CDR3 DNA follows: TGTGCCAGTAGTATGGTGCACTACGTGGACACCTCTGGAAACACCATATATTTT.

The chain carries TRBV6-1 and TRBJ2-7; 8 positions agree with TRBD2. The trim removed 4 bases at V and 3 bases at J, leaving 2 bases unmatched. CDR1 is MNHNS and CDR2 is SASEGT in the germline V gene. The CDR3 covers 13 residues. This CDR3 is CASSGAGGYEQYF. The CDR3 DNA reads as TGTGCCAGCAGTGGTGCGGGGGGCTACGAGCAGTACTTC.

The chain joins TRBV7-6 to TRBJ2-7; 7 bases agree with TRBD2. This CDR3 has 14 residues. Germline values: CDR1 SGHVS, CDR2 FNYEAQ. V lost 1 base, J lost 3 bases, and 3 bases stayed unmatched. The CDR3 region is CASSLVASGYEQYF. For the CDR3, the DNA is TGTGCCAGCAGCTTAGTTGCTAGCGGCTACGAGCAGTACTTC.

CDR3 coding DNA: TGTGCCAGCAGCCAGACAGGGCTGAGGGAAAAACTGTTTTTT. Protein product: CASSQTGLREKLFF. The J gene is TRBJ1-4, the V gene TRBV9, with 7 bases matching TRBD1. CDR1 and CDR2 from the germline V gene are SGDLS and YYNGEE. V was clipped by 4 bases and J by 8 bases; unmatched bases: 8. The CDR3 totals 14 residues.

V is TRBV30 and J is TRBJ2-6; 9 bases align to TRBD1. Germline-derived CDR1 and CDR2 are GTSNPN and SVGIG (reference sequence). V was pared by 6 bases and J by 4 bases, with 10 bases of the junction left unmatched. CDR3 length equals 16 residues. The CDR3 loop reads CACGTGKGGGANVLTF. Here the CDR3 DNA reads TGTGCCTGCGGGACAGGGAAAGGGGGAGGGGCCAACGTCCTGACTTTC.

This rearrangement joins TRBV10-3 to TRBJ2-5, with 8 bases fitting TRBD1. CDR3 length: 15 amino acids. Losses at the gene ends were 5 bases for V and 0 bases for J; bases not matched to a gene: 5. Germline V gives CDR1 ENHRY, CDR2 SYGVKD. As DNA, the CDR3 is TGTGCCATCAGTTCTAGACAGGGGTACCAAGAGACCCAGTACTTC. Translated: CAISSRQGYQETQYF.

V and J are TRBV5-1 and TRBJ1-1; no clear D gene. In germline, CDR1 is SGHRS, CDR2 YFSETQ. CDR3 length equals 14 residues. Deletions cut 1 base from V and 0 bases from J, with 7 bases between. CDR3 bases: TGCGCCAGCAGCTTGCGGGAAATGAACACTGAAGCTTTCTTT. As protein: CASSLREMNTEAFF.

The chain has TRBV28 and TRBJ2-2, with 14 bases aligning to TRBD2. V shed 6 bases, J shed 6 bases, and the junction held 15 bases outside the gene matches. The CDR3 extends over 19 amino acids. The germline CDR1 and CDR2 sequences are MDHEN and SYDVKM. CDR3 protein: CASRIYPGTSGRVAGELFF. CDR3 DNA: TGTGCCAGCAGGATTTACCCTGGGACTAGCGGGAGAGTTGCCGGGGAGCTGTTTTTT.

This clone came up once. The chain couples TRBV30 to TRBJ1-1; possibly TRBD1 for D (5 bases). This CDR3 is 16 amino acids long. The germline gives CDR1 GTSNPN, CDR2 SVGIG (reference sequence). The V end lost 5 bases, the J end lost 4 bases, and 23 bases lay between the germline ends. The CDR3 sequence: CAWAYGTISVGTEAFF. In DNA form, the CDR3 reads TGTGCCTGGGCTTATGGGACTATTTCCGTCGGCACTGAAGCTTTCTTT.

This clone showed up just once. V usage is TRBV7-6 and J usage is TRBJ2-1; D is unresolved. The CDR3 sequence is 13 residues long. CDR1 and CDR2 from the germline V gene are SGHVS and FNYEAQ. The V end lost 1 base, the J end lost 9 bases, and 10 bases lay between the germline ends. The CDR3 region has the DNA TGTGCCAGCAGCTTAGATCCCCGCAGTGAGCAGTTCTTC. It codes for CASSLDPRSEQFF.

This clone was seen only once. The chain joins TRBV4-1 to TRBJ2-7; 9 nucleotides agree with TRBD1. From germline, CDR1 is MGHRA and CDR2 YSYEKL. V lost 0 bases and J lost 3; bases outside the gene matches: 6. This CDR3 is built from 16 residues. Written as DNA, the CDR3 is TGCGCCAGCAGCCAAGACCCCGGGACAGGGCACTACGAGCAGTACTTC. The encoded protein is CASSQDPGTGHYEQYF.

V and J are TRBV7-6 and TRBJ2-1; a weak D match, TRBD2 (6 bases). V lost 5 bases to trimming and J lost 0 bases, with 8 bases between them. From germline, CDR1 is SGHVS and CDR2 FNYEAQ. The CDR3 has 14 amino acids. The CDR3 region has the DNA TGTGCCAGCAGCGCGGGAATCTCCTACAATGAGCAGTTCTTC. It codes for CASSAGISYNEQFF.

This clone was seen just once. V and J are TRBV15 and TRBJ2-3; TRBD2 agrees at 7 bases. Unmatched junction bases numbered 10, after V lost 5 bases and J lost 2 bases. CDR3 length: 16 residues. In germline, CDR1 is LNHNV, CDR2 YYDKDF (reference sequence). CDR3 in DNA: TGTGCCACCAGCCACATCGGGCGGGAGCCCACAGATACGCAGTATTTT. It translates to CATSHIGREPTDTQYF.

This clone was counted once. V gene TRBV14 combines with J gene TRBJ1-1; TRBD1 aligns across 10 bases. CDR3 size: 14 residues. Germline CDR1 SGHDN, CDR2 FVKESK. The V gene end was trimmed by 4 bases and the J gene end by 11 bases; junction bases not matched to a gene: 10. The CDR3 DNA sequence: TGTGCCAGCAGCCTGGACAGGGGGATCCTGTGGGCTTTCTTT. Translating it yields CASSLDRGILWAFF. The variable domain in full, with the rest retrieved from reference TRBV14 and TRBJ1-1, is EAGVTQFPSHSVIEKGQTVTLRCDPISGHDNLYWYRRVMGKEIKFLLHFVKESKQDESGMPNNRFLAERTGGTYSTLKVQPAELEDSGVYFCASSLDRGILWAFFGQGTRLTVV.

This CDR3 reads CASSRDRFTDTQYF. CDR3 DNA: TGTGCCAGCAGCCGGGACAGGTTCACAGATACGCAGTATTTT. The chain links TRBV7-9 to TRBJ2-3; 8 nucleotides agree with TRBD1. Germline CDR1 SEHNR, CDR2 FQNEAQ (reference sequence). The CDR3 runs 14 residues. The V and J ends lost 5 bases and 2 bases, in that order; junction bases with no gene match: 3.

This chain joins TRBV5-1 and TRBJ1-1; possibly TRBD1 for D (6 bases). The CDR3 sequence is 14 residues long. V shed 7 bases and J shed 4 bases, with 17 bases lying between them. Germline loops: CDR1 SGHRS, CDR2 YFSETQ. The CDR3 bases are TGCGCCAGCGCAGCGGGGGCAGGTCGCACTGAAGCTTTCTTT. It codes for CASAAGAGRTEAFF.

V and J are TRBV29-1 and TRBJ1-1, with unresolved D. Trimming removed 4 bases from V and 0 bases from J, with 3 bases in between. Germline CDR1 is SQVTM and CDR2 is ANQGSEA. There are 11 residues in the CDR3. CDR3 sequence: CSVGVNTEAFF. CDR3 DNA: TGCAGCGTTGGCGTGAACACTGAAGCTTTCTTT.

The chain couples TRBV18 to TRBJ2-5, with a weak D call TRBD1 (5 bases). V was shortened by 2 bases and J by 4 bases, with 17 bases between the two germline ends. There are 16 residues in the CDR3. Germline loops: CDR1 KGHSH, CDR2 LQKENI. CDR3 protein: CASSPGQGTTVETQYF. The CDR3 DNA sequence: TGTGCCAGCTCACCAGGGCAGGGAACAACGGTAGAGACCCAGTACTTC. The variable domain in full, completed from reference TRBV18 and TRBJ2-5, reads NAGVMQNPRHLVRRRGQEARLRCSPMKGHSHVYWYRQLPEEGLKFMVYLQKENIIDESGMPKERFSAEFPKEGPSILRIQQVVRGDSAAYFCASSPGQGTTVETQYFGPGTRLLVL.

V is TRBV27 and J is TRBJ2-7, with unresolved D. Trimming left V 1 base short and J 2 bases short, with 15 bases between. The germline V gene has CDR1 MNHEY and CDR2 SMNVEV (reference sequence). This CDR3 has 16 amino acids. The CDR3 loop is CASSLWNSLNTYEQYF. In nucleotides, the CDR3 is TGTGCCAGCAGTTTATGGAACAGCCTGAATACCTACGAGCAGTACTTC.

The chain combines TRBV9 with TRBJ2-7; D not resolved. The CDR3 is 13 amino acids. From germline, CDR1 is SGDLS and CDR2 YYNGEE. Between the trimmed V and J ends, which lost 6 bases and 0 bases, there was a span of 10 bases. This CDR3 reads CASMGPSSYEQYF. The DNA of the CDR3 is TGTGCCAGCATGGGCCCCAGCTCCTACGAGCAGTACTTC.